This T cell receptor (beta chain) was sequenced in a study of response to subunit inactivated influenza vaccine. General study findings and limits: The authors suggested that few new T cells are recruited per seasonal influenza vaccination.

Germline lookup yields CDR1 LGHNA and CDR2 YNFKEQ. V trimming: 3 bases; J trimming: 0 bases; junction bases outside the gene matches: 18. CDR3 length: 20 residues. A word on this clonotype: The antigen remains unidentified. Just one base apart from a much larger clone, this may be a read error.

TCRdb re-called the RT-PCR reads with MiXCR, one entry per CDR3 protein. This sample has around 490,000 distinct CDR3 sequences, with less than 8% found just once. The sequences come from PBMCs from blood, collected roughly 24 months after vaccination. The chain recombines TRBV4-2 with TRBJ2-3, with TRBD2 matching over 7 bases. This TCR was recovered from a man between 50 and 69 years old who received an inactivated influenza vaccine. This CDR3 is CASSQGGRVGGLRSTDTQYF. CDR3 bases: TGTGCCAGCAGCCAGGGAGGGCGGGTCGGGGGTTTGCGGAGCACAGATACGCAGTATTTT.